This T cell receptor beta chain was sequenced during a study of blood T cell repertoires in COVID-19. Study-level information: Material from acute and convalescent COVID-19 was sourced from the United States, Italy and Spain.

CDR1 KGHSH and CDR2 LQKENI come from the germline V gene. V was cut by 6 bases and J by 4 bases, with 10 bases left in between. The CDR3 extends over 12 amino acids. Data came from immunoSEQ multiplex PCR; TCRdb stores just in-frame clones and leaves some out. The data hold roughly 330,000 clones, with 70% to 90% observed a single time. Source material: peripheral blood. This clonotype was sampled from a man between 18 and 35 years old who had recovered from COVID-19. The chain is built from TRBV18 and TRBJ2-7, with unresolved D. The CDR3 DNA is TGTGCCAGCTCGCGACTTGATTACGAGCAGTACTTC. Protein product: CASSRLDYEQYF.